The rows below give T cell receptor beta chains drawn from one sample of a study of blood T cell repertoires in COVID-19. Using immunoSEQ multiplex PCR, the repertoire was profiled, and TCRdb retains in-frame clones only, with some absent. Of over 200,000 clones listed, 75% to 90% are singletons. The sequenced sample consisted of PBMCs or T cells enriched from blood (not recorded which). The receptor set was obtained from a woman in her fifties or sixties who had recovered from COVID-19. Both conserved end residues are part of each CDR3. The D gene is left open where the match is weak.

J gene: TRBJ1-2; V gene: TRBV7-2; D gene: -; CDR3 length: 14; CDR3 protein: CASSLAADGYGYTF; CDR3 DNA: TGTGCCAGCAGCTTGGCGGCCGATGGGTATGGCTACACCTTC
J gene: TRBJ1-6; V gene: TRBV7-9; D gene: -; CDR3 length: 11; CDR3 protein: CASSSDSPLHF; CDR3 DNA: TGTGCCAGCAGCTCCGATTCACCCCTCCACTTT
J gene: TRBJ1-1; V gene: TRBV12-5; D gene: TRBD1; CDR3 length: 15; CDR3 protein: CASGPSTGGNTEAFF; CDR3 DNA: TGTGCTAGTGGTCCATCTACAGGGGGCAACACTGAAGCTTTCTTT
J gene: TRBJ1-6; V gene: TRBV6-5; D gene: -; CDR3 length: 14; CDR3 protein: CASSPRGGNSPLHF; CDR3 DNA: TGTGCCAGCAGCCCCAGGGGTGGCAATTCACCCCTCCACTTT
J gene: TRBJ1-2; V gene: TRBV7-9; D gene: TRBD1; CDR3 length: 14; CDR3 protein: CASSPGQDNYGYTF; CDR3 DNA: TGTGCCAGCAGCCCAGGACAGGATAACTATGGCTACACCTTC
J gene: TRBJ2-7; V gene: TRBV29-1; D gene: TRBD1; CDR3 length: 15; CDR3 protein: CSVDGQEPLSYEQYF; CDR3 DNA: TGCAGCGTGGACGGACAGGAGCCCCTCTCCTACGAGCAGTACTTC
J gene: TRBJ1-3; V gene: TRBV5-1; D gene: -; CDR3 length: 15; CDR3 protein: CASSLGPGTGNTIYF; CDR3 DNA: TGCGCCAGCAGCTTGGGACCCGGGACTGGAAACACCATATATTTT
J gene: TRBJ2-7; V gene: TRBV7-2; D gene: TRBD1; CDR3 length: 17; CDR3 protein: CASSRSAGQGWSYEQYF; CDR3 DNA: TGTGCCAGCAGCAGATCCGCAGGACAGGGTTGGTCCTACGAGCAGTACTTC
J gene: TRBJ2-1; V gene: TRBV27; D gene: TRBD2; CDR3 length: 19; CDR3 protein: CASAGLAGAQFVSYNEQFF; CDR3 DNA: TGTGCCAGTGCGGGACTAGCGGGAGCCCAGTTCGTCTCCTACAATGAGCAGTTCTTC
J gene: TRBJ2-5; V gene: TRBV5-1; D gene: TRBD2; CDR3 length: 17; CDR3 protein: CASSSSLAGGGQETQYF; CDR3 DNA: TGCGCCAGCAGCTCCTCCCTAGCGGGAGGCGGTCAGGAGACCCAGTACTTC
J gene: TRBJ2-5; V gene: TRBV2; D gene: -; CDR3 length: 15; CDR3 protein: CASSPRDFTKETQYF; CDR3 DNA: TGTGCCAGCAGTCCCCGGGACTTTACCAAAGAGACCCAGTACTTC
J gene: TRBJ2-4; V gene: TRBV19; D gene: TRBD1; CDR3 length: 15; CDR3 protein: CASSINRGAKNIQYF; CDR3 DNA: TGTGCCAGTAGTATAAACAGGGGAGCCAAAAACATTCAGTACTTC
J gene: TRBJ1-1; V gene: TRBV27; D gene: -; CDR3 length: 13; CDR3 protein: CASSQRGDTEAFF; CDR3 DNA: TGTGCCAGCAGTCAAAGGGGTGACACTGAAGCTTTCTTT
J gene: TRBJ1-2; V gene: TRBV18; D gene: TRBD1; CDR3 length: 14; CDR3 protein: CASSPGQGTYGYTF; CDR3 DNA: TGTGCCAGCTCCCCGGGACAGGGGACCTATGGCTACACCTTC
J gene: TRBJ2-3; V gene: TRBV11-1; D gene: -; CDR3 length: 15; CDR3 protein: CASSLGRSSTDTQYF; CDR3 DNA: TGTGCCAGCAGCTTAGGCAGGTCCAGCACAGATACGCAGTATTTT
J gene: TRBJ1-1; V gene: TRBV29-1; D gene: TRBD1; CDR3 length: 15; CDR3 protein: CSGGSRQGIGTEAFF; CDR3 DNA: TGCAGCGGCGGCTCCCGACAGGGGATTGGCACTGAAGCTTTCTTT
J gene: TRBJ2-7; V gene: TRBV7-6; D gene: TRBD2; CDR3 length: 15; CDR3 protein: CASSLVSSGTYEQYF; CDR3 DNA: TGTGCCAGCAGCTTAGTTTCTAGCGGGACCTACGAGCAGTACTTC
J gene: TRBJ2-5; V gene: TRBV7-6; D gene: -; CDR3 length: 14; CDR3 protein: CASSPTSRVETQYF; CDR3 DNA: TGTGCCAGCAGCCCTACCTCCCGGGTGGAGACCCAGTACTTC
J gene: TRBJ2-7; V gene: TRBV5-6; D gene: TRBD1; CDR3 length: 16; CDR3 protein: CASSHRTGSHSYEQYF; CDR3 DNA: TGTGCCAGCAGCCACAGGACAGGCAGCCACTCCTACGAGCAGTACTTC
J gene: TRBJ2-2; V gene: TRBV9; D gene: TRBD1; CDR3 length: 16; CDR3 protein: CASSEFINRGAGELFF; CDR3 DNA: TGTGCCAGCAGCGAGTTCATAAACAGGGGGGCCGGGGAGCTGTTTTTT